These 13 T cell receptor beta chains share one sample of origin, sequenced in a study of control samples from healthy donors and cancer patients. Here immunoSEQ multiplex PCR was the method, and the copy in TCRdb shows in-frame clones only, minus some. The repertoire holds about 250,000 clones, with almost 85% as singletons. Sequencing input: PBMCs. The source is a woman aged 55-69 years with lung cancer.

J is TRBJ1-4 and V is TRBV28, with D maybe TRBD1 (5 bases). The CDR3 runs to 16 residues. Per the germline V gene, CDR1 is MDHEN and CDR2 is SYDVKM. V gave up 1 base and J gave up 0 bases, with 9 bases separating them. The CDR3 loop reads CASSLFGHTTNEKLFF. The CDR3 DNA follows: TGTGCCAGCAGTTTATTCGGACATACAACTAATGAAAAACTGTTTTTT.

V is TRBV4-1 and J is TRBJ1-5; 8 positions agree with TRBD1. This CDR3 has 15 amino acids. J gave up 7 bases and V 4 bases, and 9 bases lay outside the gene matches. CDR1 and CDR2 (germline): MGHRA, YSYEKL. The CDR3 nucleotides read TGCGCCAGCAGCCCGTTAACAGGGGGTTCCCAGCCCCAGCATTTT. Its translation is CASSPLTGGSQPQHF.

Written as DNA, the CDR3 is TGTGCCAGTAGTATGTATCCGGGTTCCTCCTACAATGAGCAGTTCTTC. Amino acid sequence: CASSMYPGSSYNEQFF. The rearrangement joins TRBV19 to TRBJ2-1, with unresolved D. The germline V and J ends were trimmed by 3 bases and 0 bases, with 12 bases remaining between them. Germline CDR1 and CDR2: LNHDA and SQIVND (reference sequence). CDR3 length equals 16 residues. Variable domain in full (rest from reference TRBV19 and TRBJ2-1): DGGITQSPKYLFRKEGQNVTLSCEQNLNHDAMYWYRQDPGQGLRLIYYSQIVNDFQKGDIAEGYSVSREKKESFPLTVTSAQKNPTAFYLCASSMYPGSSYNEQFFGPGTRLTVL.

The rearrangement joins TRBV6-1 to TRBJ1-2, with 8 bases matching TRBD1. With 3 bases clipped from V and 5 bases from J, the junction kept 8 bases outside the gene matches. The germline gives CDR1 MNHNS, CDR2 SASEGT. The CDR3 runs 15 residues. The CDR3 is CASSDRTGKDYGYTF. CDR3 sequence (DNA): TGTGCCAGCAGTGACCGGACAGGGAAAGATTATGGCTACACCTTC.

The chain recombines TRBV5-6 with TRBJ2-2, with D perhaps TRBD2 (6 bases). Between the trimmed V and J ends, which lost 0 bases and 6 bases, there was a span of 9 bases. The CDR3 covers 14 residues. Per the germline V gene, CDR1 is SGHDT and CDR2 is YYEEEE. The CDR3 region has the DNA TGTGCCAGCAGCTTGGTATCGGGGGCCGGGGAGCTGTTTTTT. As protein: CASSLVSGAGELFF.

This clone came up once. The V call is TRBV28, the J call TRBJ2-7; D is tentatively TRBD1 or TRBD2 (5 bases each). Trimming removed 2 bases from V and 6 bases from J, with 14 bases in between. The germline gives CDR1 MDHEN, CDR2 SYDVKM. CDR3 length: 14 residues. As DNA, the CDR3 is TGTGCCAGCAGTTTAGGGGGTAGCCTTGGCGAGCAGTACTTC. Protein sequence: CASSLGGSLGEQYF.

V and J are TRBV18 and TRBJ1-4; perhaps TRBD1 as D (5 bases). The CDR3 is 15 residues long. Trimming stripped 5 bases from V and 3 bases from J, with 13 bases between. Germline values: CDR1 KGHSH, CDR2 LQKENI. CDR3 nucleotide sequence: TGTGCCAGCTCAGCGGATCAGGGCTCTAATGAAAAACTGTTTTTT. Protein sequence: CASSADQGSNEKLFF.

The J gene is TRBJ2-5, the V gene TRBV15; TRBD1 agrees at 7 bases. This CDR3 has 16 residues. Germline CDR1 is LNHNV and CDR2 is YYDKDF (reference sequence). Losses at the gene ends were 3 bases for V and 4 bases for J; bases not matched to a gene: 11. In nucleotides, the CDR3 is TGTGCCACCAGCAGCCGGACAGGACCCGTCCGAGAGACCCAGTACTTC. Its protein is CATSSRTGPVRETQYF.

The J gene is TRBJ1-1, the V gene TRBV3-1 (or the pseudogene TRBV3-2), with a weak D call TRBD1 (6 bases). V lost 2 bases and J 3 bases, leaving 10 bases between the germline ends. The V gene's germline CDR1 is LGHDT and CDR2 YNNKEL (reference sequence). The CDR3 contains 14 residues. The CDR3 DNA reads as TGTGCCAGCAGCCAATTAGGGGGGGACACTGAAGCTTTCTTT. Translating gives CASSQLGGDTEAFF.

The V gene is TRBV7-2, the J gene TRBJ2-1, with 15 bases identical to TRBD2. The CDR3 extends over 16 amino acids. Germline V gene sequence: CDR1 SGHTA, CDR2 FQGNSA. The V and J ends lost 5 bases and 7 bases, in that order; junction bases with no gene match: 6. CDR3 coding DNA: TGTGCCAGCAGCCACAGGACTAGCGGGGGGGCGAATGAGCAGTTCTTC. The encoded protein is CASSHRTSGGANEQFF.

V usage is TRBV30 and J usage is TRBJ1-3, with D maybe TRBD1 (6 bases). CDR1 GTSNPN and CDR2 SVGIG come from the germline V gene (reference sequence). V was pared by 4 bases and J by 7 bases, with 8 bases between. The CDR3 loop spans 11 amino acids. The chain's CDR3 is CAWTQGNTIYF. In DNA form, the CDR3 reads TGTGCCTGGACACAGGGTAACACCATATATTTT.

This chain connects TRBV5-1 to TRBJ1-3, with TRBD1 identical over 9 bases. Losses at the gene ends were 3 bases for V and 0 bases for J; bases not matched to a gene: 1. Germline V lookup: CDR1 SGHRS, CDR2 YFSETQ. The CDR3 extends over 15 amino acids. The CDR3 DNA follows: TGCGCCAGCAGCTCGGGACAGGGCTCTGGAAACACCATATATTTT. Translated, it gives CASSSGQGSGNTIYF.

J is TRBJ1-2 and V is TRBV27; 9 nucleotides line up with TRBD1. Germline assignment: CDR1 MNHEY and CDR2 SMNVEV (reference sequence). J was trimmed by 8 bases and V by 3 bases; bases with no gene match: 4. The CDR3 sequence is 13 residues long. CDR3 coding DNA: TGTGCCAGCAGTTTGGGGACAGGGCAGGGCTACACCTTC. This gives the protein CASSLGTGQGYTF.